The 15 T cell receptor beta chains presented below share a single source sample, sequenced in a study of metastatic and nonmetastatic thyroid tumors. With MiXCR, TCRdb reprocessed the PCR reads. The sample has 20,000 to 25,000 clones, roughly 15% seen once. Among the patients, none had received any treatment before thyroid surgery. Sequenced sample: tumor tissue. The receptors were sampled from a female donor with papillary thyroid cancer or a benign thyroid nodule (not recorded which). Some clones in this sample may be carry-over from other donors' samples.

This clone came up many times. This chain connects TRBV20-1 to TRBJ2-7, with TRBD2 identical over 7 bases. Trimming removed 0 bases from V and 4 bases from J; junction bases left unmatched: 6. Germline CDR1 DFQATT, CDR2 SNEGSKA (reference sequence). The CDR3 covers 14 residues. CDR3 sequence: CSARESAGVYEQYF. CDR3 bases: TGCAGTGCTAGAGAAAGCGCGGGGGTTTACGAGCAGTACTTC.

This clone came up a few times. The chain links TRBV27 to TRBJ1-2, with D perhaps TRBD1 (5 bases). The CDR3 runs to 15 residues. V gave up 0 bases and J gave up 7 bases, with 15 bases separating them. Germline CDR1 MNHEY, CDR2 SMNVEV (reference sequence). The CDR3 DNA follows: TGTGCCAGCAGTTTATCGATCGGGGGGTCGAGTGGCTACACCTTC. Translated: CASSLSIGGSSGYTF.

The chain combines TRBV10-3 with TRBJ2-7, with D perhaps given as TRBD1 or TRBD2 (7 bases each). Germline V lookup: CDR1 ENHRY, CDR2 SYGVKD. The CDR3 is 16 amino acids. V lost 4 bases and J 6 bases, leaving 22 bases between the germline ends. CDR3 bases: TGTGCCATCAGTGGATTACGGGGCCAGGGGGAGGGCGAGCAGTACTTC. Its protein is CAISGLRGQGEGEQYF.

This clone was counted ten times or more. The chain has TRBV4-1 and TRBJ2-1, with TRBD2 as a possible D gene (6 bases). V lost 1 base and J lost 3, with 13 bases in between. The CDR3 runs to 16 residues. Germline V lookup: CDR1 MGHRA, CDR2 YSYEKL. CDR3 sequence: CASSQGAGSNYNEQFF. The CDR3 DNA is TGCGCCAGCAGCCAAGGTGCCGGGAGTAACTACAATGAGCAGTTCTTC.

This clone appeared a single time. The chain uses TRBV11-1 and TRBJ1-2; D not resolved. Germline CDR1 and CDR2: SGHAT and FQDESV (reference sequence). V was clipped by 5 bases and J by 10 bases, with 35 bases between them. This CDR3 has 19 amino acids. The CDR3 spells CASSPGPNNYGYTFIDYTF. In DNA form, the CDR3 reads TGTGCCAGCAGCCCCGGACCGAATAACTATGGCTACACCTTTATTGACTACACCTTC. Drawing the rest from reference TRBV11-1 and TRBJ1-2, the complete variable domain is EAEVAQSPRYKITEKSQAVAFWCDPISGHATLYWYRQILGQGPELLVQFQDESVVDDSQLPKDRFSAERLKGVDSTLKIQPAELGDSAMYLCASSPGPNNYGYTFIDYTFGSGTRLTVV.

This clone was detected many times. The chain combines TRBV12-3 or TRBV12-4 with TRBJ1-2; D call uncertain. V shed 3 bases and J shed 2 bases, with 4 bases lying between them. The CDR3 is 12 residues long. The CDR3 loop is CASSFVNYGYTF. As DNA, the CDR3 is TGTGCCAGCAGTTTTGTGAACTATGGCTACACCTTC.

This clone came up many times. CDR3 loop: CSARVYGDREYEQYF. CDR3 nucleotides: TGCAGTGCTAGAGTGTACGGAGACAGAGAATACGAGCAGTACTTC. The V call is TRBV20-1, the J call TRBJ2-7; tentatively, D is TRBD1 (5 bases). Germline CDR1 reads DFQATT; CDR2 reads SNEGSKA (reference sequence). The CDR3 totals 15 residues. V was trimmed by 1 base and J by 4 bases, leaving 17 bases between them.

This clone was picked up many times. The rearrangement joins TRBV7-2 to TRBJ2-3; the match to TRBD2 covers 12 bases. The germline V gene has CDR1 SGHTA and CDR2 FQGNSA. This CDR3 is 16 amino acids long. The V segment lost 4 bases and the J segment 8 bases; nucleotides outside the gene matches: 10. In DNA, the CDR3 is TGTGCCAGCAGCTCCCATTTCCTAGCGGGGGGGCGTACGCAGTATTTT. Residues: CASSSHFLAGGRTQYF.

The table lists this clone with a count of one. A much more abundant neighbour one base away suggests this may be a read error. CDR3 region: CASTPLGAMNTGELFF. Written as DNA, the CDR3 is TGTGCCAGCACCCCCCTAGGGGCCATGAACACCGGGGAGCTGTTTTTT. This chain uses TRBV9 with TRBJ2-2; a possible D gene is TRBD1 (5 bases). Trimming took 6 bases from V and 1 from J, leaving 16 bases between them. The V gene's germline CDR1 is SGDLS and CDR2 YYNGEE. This CDR3 has 16 amino acids.

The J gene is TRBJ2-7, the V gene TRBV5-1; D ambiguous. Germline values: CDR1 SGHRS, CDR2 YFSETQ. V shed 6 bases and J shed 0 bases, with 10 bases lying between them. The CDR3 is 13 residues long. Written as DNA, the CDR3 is TGCGCCAGCACCACTGAAGTCTCCTACGAGCAGTACTTC. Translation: CASTTEVSYEQYF.

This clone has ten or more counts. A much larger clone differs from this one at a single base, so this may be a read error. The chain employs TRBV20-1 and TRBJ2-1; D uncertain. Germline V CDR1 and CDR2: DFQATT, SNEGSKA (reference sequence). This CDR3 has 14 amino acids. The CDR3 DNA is TGCAGTGCTAGGGATTTGAACTCCTACAATAAGCAGTTCTTC. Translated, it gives CSARDLNSYNKQFF.

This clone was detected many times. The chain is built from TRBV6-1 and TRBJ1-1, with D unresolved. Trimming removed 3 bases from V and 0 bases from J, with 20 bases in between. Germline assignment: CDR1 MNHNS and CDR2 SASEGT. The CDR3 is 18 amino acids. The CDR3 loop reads CASSDENPIRNLNTEAFF. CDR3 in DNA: TGTGCCAGCAGTGATGAGAATCCGATTAGAAACCTGAACACTGAAGCTTTCTTT.

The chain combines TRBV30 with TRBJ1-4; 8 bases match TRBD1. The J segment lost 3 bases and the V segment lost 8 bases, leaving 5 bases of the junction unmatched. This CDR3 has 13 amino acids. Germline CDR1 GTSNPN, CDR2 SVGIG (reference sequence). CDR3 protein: CAMTGVANEKLFF. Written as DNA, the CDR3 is TGTGCCATGACAGGGGTGGCTAATGAAAAACTGTTTTTT.

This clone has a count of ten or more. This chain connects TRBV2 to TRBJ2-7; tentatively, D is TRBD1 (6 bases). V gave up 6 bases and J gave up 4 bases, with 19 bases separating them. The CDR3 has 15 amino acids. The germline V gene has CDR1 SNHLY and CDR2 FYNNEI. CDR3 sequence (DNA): TGTGCCAGCAGGCCTGAGGGGGTGGGTTTGTACGAGCAGTACTTC. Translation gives CASRPEGVGLYEQYF.

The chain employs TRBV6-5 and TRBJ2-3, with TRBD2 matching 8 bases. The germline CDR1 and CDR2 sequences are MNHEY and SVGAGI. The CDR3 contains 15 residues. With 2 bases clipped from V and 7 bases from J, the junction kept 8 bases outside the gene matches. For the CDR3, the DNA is TGTGCCAGCAGTTACGATCGGGAGGGGGGGAATACGCAGTATTTT. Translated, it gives CASSYDREGGNTQYF.